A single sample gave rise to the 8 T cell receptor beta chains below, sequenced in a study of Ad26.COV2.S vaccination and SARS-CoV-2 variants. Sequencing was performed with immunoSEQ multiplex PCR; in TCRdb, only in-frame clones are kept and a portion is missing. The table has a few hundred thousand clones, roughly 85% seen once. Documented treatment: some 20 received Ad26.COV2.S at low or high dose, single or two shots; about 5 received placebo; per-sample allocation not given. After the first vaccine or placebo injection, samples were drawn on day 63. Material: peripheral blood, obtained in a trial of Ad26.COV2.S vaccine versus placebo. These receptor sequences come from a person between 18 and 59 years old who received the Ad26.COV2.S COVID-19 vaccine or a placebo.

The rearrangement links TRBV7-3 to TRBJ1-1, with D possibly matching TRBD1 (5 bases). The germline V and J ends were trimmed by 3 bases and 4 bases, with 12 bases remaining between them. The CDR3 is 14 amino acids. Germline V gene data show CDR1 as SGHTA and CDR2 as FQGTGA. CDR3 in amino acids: CASSLGTASTEAFF. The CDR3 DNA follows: TGTGCCAGCAGCTTGGGGACGGCAAGCACTGAAGCTTTCTTT.

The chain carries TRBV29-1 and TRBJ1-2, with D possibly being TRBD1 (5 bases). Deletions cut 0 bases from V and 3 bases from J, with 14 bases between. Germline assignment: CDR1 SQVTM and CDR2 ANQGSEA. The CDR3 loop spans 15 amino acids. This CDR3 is CSVEDPTVGDYGYTF. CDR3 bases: TGCAGCGTTGAAGACCCGACAGTCGGAGACTATGGCTACACCTTC.

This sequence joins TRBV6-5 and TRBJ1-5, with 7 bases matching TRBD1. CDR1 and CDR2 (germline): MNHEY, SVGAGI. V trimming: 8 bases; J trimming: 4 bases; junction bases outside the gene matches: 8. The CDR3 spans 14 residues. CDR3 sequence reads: CASGHRQGNQPQHF. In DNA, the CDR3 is TGTGCCAGCGGGCACCGACAGGGTAATCAGCCCCAGCATTTT.

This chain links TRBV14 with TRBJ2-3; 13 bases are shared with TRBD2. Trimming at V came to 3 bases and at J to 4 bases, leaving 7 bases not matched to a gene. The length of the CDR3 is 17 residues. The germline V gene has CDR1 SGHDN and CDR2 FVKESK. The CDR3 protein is CASSHGLAGVKADTQYF. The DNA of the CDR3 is TGTGCCAGCAGCCACGGACTAGCGGGAGTAAAGGCAGATACGCAGTATTTT.

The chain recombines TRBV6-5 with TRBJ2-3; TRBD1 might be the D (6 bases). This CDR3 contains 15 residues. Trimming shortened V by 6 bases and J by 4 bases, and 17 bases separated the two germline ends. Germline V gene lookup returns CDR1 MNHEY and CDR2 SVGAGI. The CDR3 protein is CASRLGQVTADTQYF. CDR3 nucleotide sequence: TGTGCCAGCAGGCTGGGACAAGTTACAGCAGATACGCAGTATTTT.

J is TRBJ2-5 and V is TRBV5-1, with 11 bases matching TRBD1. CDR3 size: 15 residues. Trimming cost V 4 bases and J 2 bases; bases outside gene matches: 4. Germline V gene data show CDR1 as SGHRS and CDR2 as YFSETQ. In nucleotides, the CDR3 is TGCGCCAGCAGCGTGGACAGGGGGCAACAAGAGACCCAGTACTTC. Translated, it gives CASSVDRGQQETQYF.

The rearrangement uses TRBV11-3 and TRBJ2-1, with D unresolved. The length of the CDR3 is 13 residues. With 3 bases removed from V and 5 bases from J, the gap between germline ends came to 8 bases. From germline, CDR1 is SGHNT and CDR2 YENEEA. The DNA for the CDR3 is TGTGCCAGCAGCTTCGACGGCCACAATGAGCAGTTCTTC. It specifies CASSFDGHNEQFF.

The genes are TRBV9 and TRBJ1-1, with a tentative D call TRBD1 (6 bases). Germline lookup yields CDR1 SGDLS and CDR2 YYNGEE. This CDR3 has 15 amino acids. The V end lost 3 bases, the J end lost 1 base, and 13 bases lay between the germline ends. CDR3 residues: CASSGPLTGNTEAFF. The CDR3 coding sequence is TGTGCCAGCAGCGGACCCCTGACAGGGAACACTGAAGCTTTCTTT.